The entry that follows covers one T cell receptor beta chain sequence. Its antigen is unidentified. These data originate in a study of shared clonotypes between healthy human individuals. Regarding the study as a whole: Clonotypes not shared had lower generation probabilities than those common to all four donors. Memory subsets had estimated richness that was generally smaller than that of naive subsets.

The assay ran at deep level. Profiling relied on immunoSEQ multiplex PCR, and the TCRdb table lists in-frame clones only, not all of them. This sample has roughly 680,000 clones, with approximately 72% found just once. Germline-derived CDR1 and CDR2 are SEHNR and FQNEAQ (reference sequence). Trimming left V 3 bases short and J 4 bases short, with 13 bases between. The CDR3 runs 14 residues. Source material: memory CD4+ T cells sorted from blood. Subset specified: CD45RA-negative fraction. The V call is TRBV7-9, the J call TRBJ2-7, with D possibly TRBD2 on 5 matching bases. This TCR derives from a woman in her 30s in good health. The CDR3 DNA follows: TGTGCCAGCAGCTTCGGAGCGGAACCATACGAGCAGTACTTC. This sequence encodes CASSFGAEPYEQYF.